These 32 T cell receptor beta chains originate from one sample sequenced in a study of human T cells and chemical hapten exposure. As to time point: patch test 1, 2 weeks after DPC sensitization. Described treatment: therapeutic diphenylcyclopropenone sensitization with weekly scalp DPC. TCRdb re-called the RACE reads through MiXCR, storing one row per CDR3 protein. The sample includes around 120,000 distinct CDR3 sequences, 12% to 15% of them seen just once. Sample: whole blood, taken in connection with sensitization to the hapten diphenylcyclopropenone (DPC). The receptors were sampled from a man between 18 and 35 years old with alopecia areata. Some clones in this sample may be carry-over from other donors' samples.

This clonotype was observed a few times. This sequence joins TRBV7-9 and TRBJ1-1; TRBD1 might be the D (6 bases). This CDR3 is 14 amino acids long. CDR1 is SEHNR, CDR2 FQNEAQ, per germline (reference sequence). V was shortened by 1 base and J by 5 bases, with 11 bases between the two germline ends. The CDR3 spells CASSLEGGRTEAFF. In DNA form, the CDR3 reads TGTGCCAGCAGCTTAGAGGGGGGACGTACTGAAGCTTTCTTT. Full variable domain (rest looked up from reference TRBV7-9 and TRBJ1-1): DTGVSQNPRHKITKRGQNVTFRCDPISEHNRLYWYRQTLGQGPEFLTYFQNEAQLEKSRLLSDRFSAERPKGSFSTLEIQRTEQGDSAMYLCASSLEGGRTEAFFGQGTRLTVV.

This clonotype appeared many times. The DNA of the CDR3 is TGTGCCAGCAGTCTATTAGAGAGGGCCAGTTCACCCCTCCACTTT. Protein: CASSLLERASSPLHF. This chain connects TRBV7-9 to TRBJ1-6; D is unclear. V was pared by 6 bases and J by 9 bases, with 18 bases between. This CDR3 spans 15 amino acids. CDR1 is SEHNR, CDR2 FQNEAQ, per germline (reference sequence).

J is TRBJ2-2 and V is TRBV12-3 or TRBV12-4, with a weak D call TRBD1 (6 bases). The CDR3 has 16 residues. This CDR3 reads CATNLQGDVDTGELFF. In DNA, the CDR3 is TGTGCAACAAATTTACAGGGCGATGTGGACACCGGGGAGCTGTTTTTT.

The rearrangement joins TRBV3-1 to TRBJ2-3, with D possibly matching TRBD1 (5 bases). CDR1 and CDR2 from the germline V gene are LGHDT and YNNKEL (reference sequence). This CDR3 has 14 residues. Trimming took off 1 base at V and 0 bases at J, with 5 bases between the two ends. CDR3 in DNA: TGTGCCAGCAGCCAAGGACAGAGCACAGATACGCAGTATTTT. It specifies CASSQGQSTDTQYF.

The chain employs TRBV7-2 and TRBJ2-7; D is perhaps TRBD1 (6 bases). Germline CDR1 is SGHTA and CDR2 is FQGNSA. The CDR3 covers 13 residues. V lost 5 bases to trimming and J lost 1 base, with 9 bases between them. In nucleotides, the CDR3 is TGTGCCAGCAGCCGGACAGTTTCCTACGAGCAGTACTTC. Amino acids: CASSRTVSYEQYF.

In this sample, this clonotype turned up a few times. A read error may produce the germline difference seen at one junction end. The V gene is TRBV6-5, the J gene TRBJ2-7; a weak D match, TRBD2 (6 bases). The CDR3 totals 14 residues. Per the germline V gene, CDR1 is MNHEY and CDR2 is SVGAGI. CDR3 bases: TGTGCCAGCAGTTACGGGGCGGGAACCTACGGGCAGTACTTC. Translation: CASSYGAGTYGQYF.

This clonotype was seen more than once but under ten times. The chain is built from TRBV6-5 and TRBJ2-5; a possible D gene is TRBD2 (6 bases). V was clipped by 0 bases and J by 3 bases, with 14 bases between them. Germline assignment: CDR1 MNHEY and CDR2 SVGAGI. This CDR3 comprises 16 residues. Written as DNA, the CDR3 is TGTGCCAGCAGTTACTCGCGGAGGGATAGAAAAGAGACCCAGTACTTC. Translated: CASSYSRRDRKETQYF.

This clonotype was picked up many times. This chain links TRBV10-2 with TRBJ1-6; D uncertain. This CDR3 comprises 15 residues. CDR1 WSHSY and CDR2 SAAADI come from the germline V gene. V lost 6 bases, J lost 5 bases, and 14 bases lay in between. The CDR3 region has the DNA TGCGCCAGCAGAAACCAGGCCGGCGATAATTCACCCCTCCACTTT. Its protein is CASRNQAGDNSPLHF.

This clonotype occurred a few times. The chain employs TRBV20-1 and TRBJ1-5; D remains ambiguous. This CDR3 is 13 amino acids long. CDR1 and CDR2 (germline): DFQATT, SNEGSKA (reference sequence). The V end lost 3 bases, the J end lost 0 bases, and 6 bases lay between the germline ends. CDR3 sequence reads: CSARGASNQPQHF. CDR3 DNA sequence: TGCAGTGCTAGGGGAGCTAGCAATCAGCCCCAGCATTTT.

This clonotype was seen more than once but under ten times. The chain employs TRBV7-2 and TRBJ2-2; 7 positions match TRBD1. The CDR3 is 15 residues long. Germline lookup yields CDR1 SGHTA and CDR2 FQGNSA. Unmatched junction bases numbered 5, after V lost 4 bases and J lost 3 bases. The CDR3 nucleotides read TGTGCCAGCAGCTCACAGGGGTATGACACCGGGGAGCTGTTTTTT. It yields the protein CASSSQGYDTGELFF.

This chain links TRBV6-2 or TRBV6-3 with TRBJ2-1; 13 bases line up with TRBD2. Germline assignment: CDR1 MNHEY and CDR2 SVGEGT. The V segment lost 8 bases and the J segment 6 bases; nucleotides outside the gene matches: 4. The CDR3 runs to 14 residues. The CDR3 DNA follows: TGTGCCAGCCAGGGACTAGCGGGGTTCAATGAGCAGTTCTTC. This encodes CASQGLAGFNEQFF.

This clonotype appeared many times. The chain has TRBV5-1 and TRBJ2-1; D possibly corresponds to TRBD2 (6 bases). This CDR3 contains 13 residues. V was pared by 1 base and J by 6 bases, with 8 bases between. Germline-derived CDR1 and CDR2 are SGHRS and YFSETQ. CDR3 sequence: CASSLSGVNEQFF. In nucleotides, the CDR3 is TGCGCCAGCAGCTTGTCGGGGGTCAATGAGCAGTTCTTC. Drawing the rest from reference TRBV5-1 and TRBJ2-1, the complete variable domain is KAGVTQTPRYLIKTRGQQVTLSCSPISGHRSVSWYQQTPGQGLQFLFEYFSETQRNKGNFPGRFSGRQFSNSRSEMNVSTLELGDSALYLCASSLSGVNEQFFGPGTRLTVL.

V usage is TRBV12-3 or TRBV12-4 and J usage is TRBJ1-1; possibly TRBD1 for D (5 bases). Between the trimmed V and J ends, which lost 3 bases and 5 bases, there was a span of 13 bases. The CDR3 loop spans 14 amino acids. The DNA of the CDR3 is TGTGCCAGCAGTTTGGGGGAGTGGAATACTGAAGCTTTCTTT. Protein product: CASSLGEWNTEAFF.

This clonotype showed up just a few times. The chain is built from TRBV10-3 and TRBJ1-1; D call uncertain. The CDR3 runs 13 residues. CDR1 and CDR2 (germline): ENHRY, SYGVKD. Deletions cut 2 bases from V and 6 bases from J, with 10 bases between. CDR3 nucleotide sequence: TGTGCCATCAGTGAGGGAAATAGGGCTGAAGCTTTCTTT. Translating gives CAISEGNRAEAFF.

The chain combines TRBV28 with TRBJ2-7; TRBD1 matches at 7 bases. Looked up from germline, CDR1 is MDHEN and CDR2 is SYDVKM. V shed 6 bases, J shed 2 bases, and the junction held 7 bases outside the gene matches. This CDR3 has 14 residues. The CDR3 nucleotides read TGTGCCAGCAGGACGACAGGGCGTACCTACGAGCAGTACTTC. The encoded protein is CASRTTGRTYEQYF.

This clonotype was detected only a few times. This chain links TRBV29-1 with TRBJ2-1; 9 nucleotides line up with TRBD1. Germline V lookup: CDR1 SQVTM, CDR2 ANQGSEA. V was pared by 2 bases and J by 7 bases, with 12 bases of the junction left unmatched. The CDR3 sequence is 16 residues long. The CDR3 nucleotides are TGCAGCGTTGAAAGCAACCTGGGACAGGGCGGGAATGAGCAGTTCTTC. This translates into CSVESNLGQGGNEQFF.

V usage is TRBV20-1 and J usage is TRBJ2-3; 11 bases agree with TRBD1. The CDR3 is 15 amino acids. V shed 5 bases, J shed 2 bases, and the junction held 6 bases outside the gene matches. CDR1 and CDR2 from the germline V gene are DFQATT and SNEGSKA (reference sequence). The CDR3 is CSAPPGQGDTDTQYF. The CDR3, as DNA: TGCAGTGCTCCCCCGGGACAGGGGGACACAGATACGCAGTATTTT.

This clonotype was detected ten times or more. CDR3 DNA: TGCGCCAGCAGCCAAGACTTACGGGCTAACTATGGCTACACCTTC. It is translated as CASSQDLRANYGYTF. This chain joins TRBV4-3 and TRBJ1-2; D gene ambiguous. Trimming took 0 bases from V and 0 from J, leaving 8 bases between them. The CDR3 is 15 residues long. Germline V gene data show CDR1 as LGHNA and CDR2 as YSLEER.

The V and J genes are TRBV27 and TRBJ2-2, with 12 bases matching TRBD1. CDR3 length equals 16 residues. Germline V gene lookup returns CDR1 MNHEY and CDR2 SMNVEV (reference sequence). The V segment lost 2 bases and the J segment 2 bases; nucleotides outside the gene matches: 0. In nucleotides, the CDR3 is TGTGCCAGCAGTTTAGGGACAGGGGGCAACACCGGGGAGCTGTTTTTT. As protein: CASSLGTGGNTGELFF.

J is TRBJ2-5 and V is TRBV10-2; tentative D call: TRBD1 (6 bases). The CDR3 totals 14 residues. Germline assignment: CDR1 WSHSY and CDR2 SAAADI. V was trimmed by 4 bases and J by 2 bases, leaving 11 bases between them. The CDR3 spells CASSGDRIQETQYF. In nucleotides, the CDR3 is TGCGCCAGCAGTGGTGACAGGATACAAGAGACCCAGTACTTC.

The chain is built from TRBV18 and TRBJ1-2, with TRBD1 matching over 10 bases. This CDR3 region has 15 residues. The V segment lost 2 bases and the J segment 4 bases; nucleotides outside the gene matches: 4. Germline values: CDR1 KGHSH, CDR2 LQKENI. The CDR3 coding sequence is TGTGCCAGCTCACCAGGACAGGGGGTTTTCTATGGCTACACCTTC. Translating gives CASSPGQGVFYGYTF.

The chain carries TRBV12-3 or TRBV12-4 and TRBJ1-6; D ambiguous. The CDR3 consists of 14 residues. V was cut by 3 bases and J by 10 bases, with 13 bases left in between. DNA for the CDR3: TGTGCCAGCAGTTTTTTTGGGGTCGGGTCACCCCTCCACTTT. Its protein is CASSFFGVGSPLHF.

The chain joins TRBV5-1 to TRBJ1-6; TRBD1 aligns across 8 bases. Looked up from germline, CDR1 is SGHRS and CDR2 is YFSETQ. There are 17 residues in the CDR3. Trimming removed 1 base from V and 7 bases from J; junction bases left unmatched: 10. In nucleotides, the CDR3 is TGCGCCAGCAGCTTGTTTTCCGACAGGGGAAGGAATTCACCCCTCCACTTT. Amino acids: CASSLFSDRGRNSPLHF.

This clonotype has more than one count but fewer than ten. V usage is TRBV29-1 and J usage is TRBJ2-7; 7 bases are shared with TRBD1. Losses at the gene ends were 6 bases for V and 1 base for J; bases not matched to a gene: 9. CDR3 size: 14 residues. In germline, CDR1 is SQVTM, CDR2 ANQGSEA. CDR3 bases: TGCAGCGTGCGACAGGGTTCATATTCCTACGAGCAGTACTTC. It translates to CSVRQGSYSYEQYF.

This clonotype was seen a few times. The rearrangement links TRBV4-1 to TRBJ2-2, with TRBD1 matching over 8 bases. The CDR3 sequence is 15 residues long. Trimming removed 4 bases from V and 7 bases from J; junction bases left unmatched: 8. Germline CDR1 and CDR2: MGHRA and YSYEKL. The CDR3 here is CASSRDRTTGGELFF. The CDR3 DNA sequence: TGCGCCAGCAGCCGGGACAGGACTACTGGCGGGGAGCTGTTTTTT.

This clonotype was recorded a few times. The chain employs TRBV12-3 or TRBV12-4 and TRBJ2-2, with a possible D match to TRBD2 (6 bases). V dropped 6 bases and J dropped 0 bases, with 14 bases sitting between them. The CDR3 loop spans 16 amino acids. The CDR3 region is CASSSSRLANTGELFF. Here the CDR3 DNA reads TGTGCCAGCAGCTCTAGCCGACTAGCGAACACCGGGGAGCTGTTTTTT.

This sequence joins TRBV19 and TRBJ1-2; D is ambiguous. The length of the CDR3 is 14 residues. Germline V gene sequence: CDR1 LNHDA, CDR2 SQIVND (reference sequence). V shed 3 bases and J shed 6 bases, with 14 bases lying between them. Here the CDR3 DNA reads TGTGCCAGTAGTATCGGTCAGCCATTGGATGGCTACACCTTC. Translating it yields CASSIGQPLDGYTF.

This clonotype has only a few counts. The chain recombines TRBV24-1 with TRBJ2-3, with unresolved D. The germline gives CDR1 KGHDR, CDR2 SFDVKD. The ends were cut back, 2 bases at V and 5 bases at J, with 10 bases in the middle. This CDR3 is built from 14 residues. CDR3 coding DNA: TGTGCCACCAGTGATTCAGGACCGAGAGATACGCAGTATTTT. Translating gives CATSDSGPRDTQYF.

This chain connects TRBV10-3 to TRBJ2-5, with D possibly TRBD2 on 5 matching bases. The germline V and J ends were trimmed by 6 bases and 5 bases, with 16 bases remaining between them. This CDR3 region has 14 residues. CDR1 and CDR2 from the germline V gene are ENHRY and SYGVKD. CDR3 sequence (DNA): TGTGCCATCAGCCCCGGGGAGCCGGCGGAGACCCAGTACTTC. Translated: CAISPGEPAETQYF.

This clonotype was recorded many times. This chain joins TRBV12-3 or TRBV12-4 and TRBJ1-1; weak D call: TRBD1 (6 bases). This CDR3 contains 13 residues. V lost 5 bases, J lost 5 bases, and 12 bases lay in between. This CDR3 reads CASSLTGRTEAFF. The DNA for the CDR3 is TGTGCCAGCAGTCTGACAGGCAGAACTGAAGCTTTCTTT.

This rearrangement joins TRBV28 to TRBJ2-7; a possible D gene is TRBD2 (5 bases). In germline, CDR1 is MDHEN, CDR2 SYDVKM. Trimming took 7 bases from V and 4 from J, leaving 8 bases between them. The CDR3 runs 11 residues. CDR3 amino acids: CASTGIYEQYF. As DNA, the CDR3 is TGTGCCAGCACCGGGATTTACGAGCAGTACTTC.

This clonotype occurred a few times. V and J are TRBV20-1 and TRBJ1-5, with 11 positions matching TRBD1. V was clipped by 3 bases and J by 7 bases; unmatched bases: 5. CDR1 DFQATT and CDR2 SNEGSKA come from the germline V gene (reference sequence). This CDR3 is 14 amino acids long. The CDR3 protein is CSARGTGGGQPQHF. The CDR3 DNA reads TGCAGTGCTAGGGGGACAGGGGGAGGGCAGCCCCAGCATTTT.